Listed below are T cell receptor beta chains from one sample, sequenced in a study of T-cell reconstitution after alpha-beta-depleted transplantation in children. TCRdb passed the PCR reads through MiXCR, listing each CDR3 protein once. The sample lists about 90,000 distinct CDR3 sequences, roughly 16% seen once, with less than 20% in the top ten. The sequences come from PBMCs, mostly from graft donor cells, collected 180 days after TCRalphabeta/CD19-depleted stem cell transplant. These receptors came from a male patient aged 2-9 years who had a stem cell transplant for acute lymphoblastic leukemia, so the T cells may come from the graft donor. Each CDR3 is given with its conserved first and last residue.

j_gene,v_gene,CDR3aa
TRBJ2-7,TRBV6-2/TRBV6-3,CACGRRERYEQYF
TRBJ2-7,TRBV5-6,CASSRGPLCEQSF
TRBJ2-3,TRBV20-1,CSARGQGGGTDTQYF
TRBJ2-7,TRBV7-9,CASSLRQDSPTYEQYF
TRBJ2-2,TRBV20-1,CSARDPGRGTGELFF
TRBJ2-2,TRBV19,CASSMKQGGTGELFF
TRBJ1-4,TRBV2,CASSEAHSPGEKLFF
TRBJ2-2,TRBV20-1,CSARDGTNTGELFF
TRBJ2-2,TRBV29-1,CSVGGTGNTGELFF
TRBJ1-6,TRBV4-2,CASSHRTGLSSYNSPLHF
TRBJ1-1,TRBV9,CASSVEGDRSAFF
TRBJ1-5,TRBV11-2,CASSSQTDQPQHF
TRBJ1-2,TRBV28,CVSSSGQQNYGYTF
TRBJ2-1,TRBV5-6,CASSLFKGGPITYNEQFF
TRBJ1-2,TRBV7-9,CASSLETGTDFNYGYTF
TRBJ2-7,TRBV10-2,CASNGDYPSEQYF
TRBJ1-6,TRBV11-2,CASSLARDSPLHF
TRBJ2-2,TRBV12-3/TRBV12-4,CASSFGAGGNTGELFF
TRBJ2-5,TRBV14,CASSQDQWTPQETQYF
TRBJ2-7,TRBV12-3/TRBV12-4,CASSPTSLRQYF
TRBJ2-2,TRBV3-1,CASSQVAGAVGTGELFF
TRBJ2-1,TRBV30,CAWNWRGGLSYNEQFF
TRBJ1-5,TRBV10-3,CAISSGEQPQHF
TRBJ2-2,TRBV3-1,CASSATPGRAGELFF
TRBJ2-2,TRBV12-3/TRBV12-4,CASSLEVHGVQAGELFF
TRBJ2-1,TRBV6-1,CASSEALSYGGNYNEQFF
TRBJ2-1,TRBV19,CASSITGRDEQFF
TRBJ1-2,TRBV7-2,CASSLGDRGIYGYTF
TRBJ1-1,TRBV3-1,CASSQGVNTEAFF
TRBJ2-5,TRBV12-3/TRBV12-4,CASSSRSGEETQYF
TRBJ1-4,TRBV6-1,CASSGSTGGEKLFF
TRBJ2-7,TRBV5-1,CASSLGAQAVYEQYF
TRBJ2-3,TRBV7-2,CASSLAGLAGADTQYF
TRBJ2-1,TRBV10-1,CASLRGAGDEQFF
TRBJ1-1,TRBV6-5,CASSYQVVRGPRTEAFF
TRBJ1-1,TRBV5-1,CASSSQTGGGTEAFF
TRBJ2-7,TRBV10-3,CAIRRGVSYEQYF
TRBJ2-7,TRBV7-9,CASSSDGTGASYEQYF
TRBJ1-1,TRBV18,CASSPLPQGSNTEAFF
TRBJ1-5,TRBV7-9,CASSLAGQGEQPQHF
TRBJ2-7,TRBV5-1,CASSGSSRASSYEQYF
TRBJ1-1,TRBV5-1,CASSPGHKNTEAFF